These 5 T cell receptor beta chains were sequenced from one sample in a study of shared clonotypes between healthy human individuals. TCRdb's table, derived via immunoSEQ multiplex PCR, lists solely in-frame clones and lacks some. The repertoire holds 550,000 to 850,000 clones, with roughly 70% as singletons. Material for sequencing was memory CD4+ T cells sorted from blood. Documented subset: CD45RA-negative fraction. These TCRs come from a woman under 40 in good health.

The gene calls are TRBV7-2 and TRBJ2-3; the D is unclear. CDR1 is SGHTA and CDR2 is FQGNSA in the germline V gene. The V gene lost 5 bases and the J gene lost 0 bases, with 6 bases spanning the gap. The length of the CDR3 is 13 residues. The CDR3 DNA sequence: TGTGCCAGCAGCCTACCTAGCACAGATACGCAGTATTTT. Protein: CASSLPSTDTQYF.

The CDR3 DNA follows: TGTGCCAGCAGTGACAGGATGAGAAATCAGCCCCAGCATTTT. This codes for CASSDRMRNQPQHF. V gene TRBV2 combines with J gene TRBJ1-5; D ambiguous. The germline gives CDR1 SNHLY, CDR2 FYNNEI. The CDR3 contains 14 residues. The ends were cut back, 3 bases at V and 4 bases at J, with 10 bases in the middle.

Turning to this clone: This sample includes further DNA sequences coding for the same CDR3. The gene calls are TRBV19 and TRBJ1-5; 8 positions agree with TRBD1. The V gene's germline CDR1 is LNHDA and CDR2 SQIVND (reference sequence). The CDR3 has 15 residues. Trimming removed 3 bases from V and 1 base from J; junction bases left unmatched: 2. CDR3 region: CASSIQGASNQPQHF. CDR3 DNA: TGTGCCAGTAGTATTCAGGGGGCGAGCAATCAGCCCCAGCATTTT.

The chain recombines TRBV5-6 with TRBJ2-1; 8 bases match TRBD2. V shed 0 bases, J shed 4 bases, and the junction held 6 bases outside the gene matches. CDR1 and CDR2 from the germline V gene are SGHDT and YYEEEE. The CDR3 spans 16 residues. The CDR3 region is CASSLAGGLGYNEQFF. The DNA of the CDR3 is TGTGCCAGCAGCTTGGCCGGGGGACTAGGTTACAATGAGCAGTTCTTC. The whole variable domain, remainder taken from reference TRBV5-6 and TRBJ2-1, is DAGVTQSPTHLIKTRGQQVTLRCSPKSGHDTVSWYQQALGQGPQFIFQYYEEEERQRGNFPDRFSGHQFPNYSSELNVNALLLGDSALYLCASSLAGGLGYNEQFFGPGTRLTVL.

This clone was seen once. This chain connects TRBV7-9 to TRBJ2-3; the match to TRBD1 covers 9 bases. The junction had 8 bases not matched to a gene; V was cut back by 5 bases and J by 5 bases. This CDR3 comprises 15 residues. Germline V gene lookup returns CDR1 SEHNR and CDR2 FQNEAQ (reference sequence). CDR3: CASSPGQGTGDTQYF. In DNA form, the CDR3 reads TGTGCCAGCAGCCCGGGACAGGGCACGGGAGATACGCAGTATTTT.